Following are 17 T cell receptor beta chains from one sample sequenced in a study of T cell responses to AZD1222 COVID-19 vaccine. The protocol was immunoSEQ multiplex PCR, while the TCRdb copy is restricted to in-frame clones and leaves out a portion. The sample gives roughly 150,000 clones, roughly nine tenths of which show up once; approximately 1.3% is in the top ten. Here the sequenced sample was peripheral blood, taken 28 days after the second AZD1222 dose. Source of these receptors: an adult who received the AZD1222 COVID-19 vaccine.

This chain uses TRBV7-2 with TRBJ1-1; 8 bases match TRBD1. The CDR3 runs to 14 residues. The germline V gene encodes CDR1 SGHTA and CDR2 FQGNSA. J was trimmed by 5 bases and V by 5 bases; bases with no gene match: 7. CDR3 sequence reads: CASSLGTGSTEAFF. CDR3 DNA: TGTGCCAGCAGCCTCGGGACAGGCAGTACTGAAGCTTTCTTT.

This clone was recorded only once. The chain couples TRBV28 to TRBJ1-2; D is unclear. Germline-derived CDR1 and CDR2 are MDHEN and SYDVKM. The CDR3 sequence is 14 residues long. V gave up 5 bases and J gave up 5 bases, with 15 bases separating them. The CDR3 loop is CASSAGEGFYGYTF. Written as DNA, the CDR3 is TGTGCCAGCAGTGCTGGGGAAGGTTTTTATGGCTACACCTTC.

The chain has TRBV29-1 and TRBJ2-6, with 7 bases aligning to TRBD2. J lost 2 bases, V lost 0 bases, and 10 bases had no gene match. Germline V gives CDR1 SQVTM, CDR2 ANQGSEA. This CDR3 spans 18 amino acids. CDR3 sequence reads: CSVEDWGQREAGANVLTF. CDR3 in DNA: TGCAGCGTTGAAGACTGGGGCCAACGGGAGGCTGGGGCCAACGTCCTGACTTTC.

This sequence joins TRBV19 and TRBJ2-1; tentative D call: TRBD2 (6 bases). V lost 5 bases and J lost 0, with 11 bases in between. The CDR3 loop spans 15 amino acids. From germline, CDR1 is LNHDA and CDR2 SQIVND (reference sequence). The CDR3 DNA is TGTGCCAGTAGTCCTCGGGAGTACTCCTACAATGAGCAGTTCTTC. It specifies CASSPREYSYNEQFF.

This rearrangement joins TRBV28 to TRBJ2-5; no firm D call. Trimming pared 3 bases from V and 5 bases from J, leaving 10 bases between. This CDR3 contains 13 residues. Per germline, CDR1 MDHEN and CDR2 SYDVKM. The CDR3 sequence: CASSFPMVETQYF. As DNA, the CDR3 is TGTGCCAGCAGTTTCCCAATGGTCGAGACCCAGTACTTC.

The chain joins TRBV5-1 to TRBJ1-5; the D gene is possibly TRBD1 (5 bases). Looked up from germline, CDR1 is SGHRS and CDR2 is YFSETQ. The CDR3 has 15 amino acids. The V and J ends lost 0 bases and 5 bases respectively, with 12 bases between them. The CDR3 protein is CASSLAPGGDQPQHF. The CDR3 DNA reads TGCGCCAGCAGCTTGGCCCCGGGAGGGGATCAGCCCCAGCATTTT.

The rearrangement links TRBV28 to TRBJ1-5; 7 bases are a match to TRBD1. J lost 7 bases, V lost 7 bases, and 1 base had no gene match. Germline values: CDR1 MDHEN, CDR2 SYDVKM. The CDR3 runs 11 residues. The CDR3 sequence: CASKGGQPQHF. The CDR3 region has the DNA TGTGCCAGCAAAGGGGGCCAGCCCCAGCATTTT. Filled out from reference TRBV28 and TRBJ1-5, the complete variable domain reads DVKVTQSSRYLVKRTGEKVFLECVQDMDHENMFWYRQDPGLGLRLIYFSYDVKMKEKGDIPEGYSVSREKKERFSLILESASTNQTSMYLCASKGGQPQHFGDGTRLSIL.

The rearrangement joins TRBV28 to TRBJ2-7; weak D call: TRBD2 (6 bases). Trimming pared 6 bases from V and 2 bases from J, leaving 11 bases between. CDR3 size: 13 residues. CDR1 and CDR2 from the germline V gene are MDHEN and SYDVKM. CDR3 residues: CASSRGVTYEQYF. CDR3 DNA: TGTGCCAGCAGCCGCGGGGTAACCTACGAGCAGTACTTC.

CDR3 DNA sequence: TGTGCCAGCATCGGGGGGGGCCTCTATGGCTACACCTTC. Its translation is CASIGGGLYGYTF. V usage is TRBV28 and J usage is TRBJ1-2, with D tentatively TRBD1 (6 bases). Trimming stripped 7 bases from V and 4 bases from J, with 13 bases between. CDR1 is MDHEN, CDR2 SYDVKM, per germline. The CDR3 has 13 amino acids.

This chain links TRBV6-2 or TRBV6-3 with TRBJ2-5, with 10 nucleotides matching TRBD2. The trim removed 0 bases at V and 4 bases at J, leaving 5 bases unmatched. The CDR3 length is 16 residues. Germline V gene data show CDR1 as MNHEY and CDR2 as SVGEGT. This CDR3 is CASSYSASGGLETQYF. DNA for the CDR3: TGTGCCAGCAGTTACTCGGCTAGCGGGGGTCTAGAGACCCAGTACTTC.

The genes are TRBV5-5 and TRBJ2-3; D is ambiguous. This CDR3 spans 12 amino acids. Trimming pared 2 bases from V and 4 bases from J, leaving 5 bases between. Germline V CDR1 and CDR2: SGHKS, YYEKEE (reference sequence). The CDR3 sequence is CASSFPSDTQYF. The DNA of the CDR3 is TGTGCCAGCAGCTTTCCGTCAGATACGCAGTATTTT.

This clone is a singleton in its sample. The genes are TRBV24-1 and TRBJ2-1; TRBD2 aligns across 7 bases. The CDR3 is made up of 15 amino acids. The J segment lost 5 bases and the V segment lost 5 bases, leaving 8 bases of the junction unmatched. Germline values: CDR1 KGHDR, CDR2 SFDVKD. The CDR3 nucleotides read TGTGCCACCAGTGTTCCGAGCGGGATCGACAATGAGCAGTTCTTC. Protein sequence: CATSVPSGIDNEQFF.

This chain uses TRBV27 with TRBJ1-1; D unclear. The germline V gene encodes CDR1 MNHEY and CDR2 SMNVEV (reference sequence). The CDR3 extends over 14 amino acids. V was shortened by 2 bases and J by 4 bases, with 11 bases between the two germline ends. CDR3 bases: TGTGCCAGCAGTTTAACCCAATTGGGCACTGAAGCTTTCTTT. Amino acid sequence: CASSLTQLGTEAFF.

DNA of the CDR3: TGTGCCAGCAGCCCGAGAAGCGGACAGCGGGATGAAAAACTGTTTTTT. Translating gives CASSPRSGQRDEKLFF. The chain links TRBV14 to TRBJ1-4, with D perhaps matching TRBD1 (6 bases). The germline V gene encodes CDR1 SGHDN and CDR2 FVKESK. CDR3 length: 16 amino acids. Trimming stripped 4 bases from V and 6 bases from J, with 18 bases between. The entire variable domain, with the rest obtained from reference TRBV14 and TRBJ1-4, is as follows: EAGVTQFPSHSVIEKGQTVTLRCDPISGHDNLYWYRRVMGKEIKFLLHFVKESKQDESGMPNNRFLAERTGGTYSTLKVQPAELEDSGVYFCASSPRSGQRDEKLFFGSGTQLSVL.

The V gene is TRBV4-2, the J gene TRBJ2-4; D is perhaps TRBD1 or TRBD2 (5 bases each). The V gene lost 0 bases and the J gene lost 0 bases, with 12 bases spanning the gap. The CDR3 is 17 amino acids. Germline values: CDR1 LGHNA, CDR2 YNFKEQ. The CDR3 reads CASSQEGAGLAKNIQYF. CDR3 nucleotide sequence: TGTGCCAGCAGCCAAGAAGGGGCAGGACTAGCCAAAAACATTCAGTACTTC.

The genes are TRBV28 and TRBJ1-6, with D uncertain. Trimming removed 5 bases at V and 0 bases at J, with 14 bases between. The CDR3 is 17 amino acids. CDR1 and CDR2 (germline): MDHEN, SYDVKM. DNA for the CDR3: TGTGCCAGCAGTCCCCTCCCAGCGAGCTCCTATAATTCACCCCTCCACTTT. Its translation is CASSPLPASSYNSPLHF.

The chain employs TRBV25-1 and TRBJ1-2; no clear D. The CDR3 length is 13 residues. Germline V gene lookup returns CDR1 MGHDK and CDR2 SYGVNS. V lost 5 bases and J 6 bases, leaving 13 bases between the germline ends. CDR3 sequence (DNA): TGTGCCAGCAGTTCCAAGTGGGGTGATGGCTACACCTTC. Translated, it gives CASSSKWGDGYTF.